What follows are 22 T cell receptor beta chains derived from one specimen sequenced in a study of monozygotic twins with inflammatory bowel disease. TCRdb reprocessed the 5' RACE reads; each CDR3 protein has one entry and no DNA is given. The record lists 170,000 or so distinct CDR3 sequences, of which the ten most abundant hold just under 7.5%. Sequences were obtained from blood. The receptors were gathered from a human donor with ulcerative colitis or Crohn's disease, or a healthy co-twin of an affected twin (not recorded which).

The chain couples TRBV10-3 to TRBJ1-6; the D gene TCRdb calls, TRBD1, cannot be checked with no DNA. This CDR3 region has 13 residues. The germline V gene encodes CDR1 ENHRY and CDR2 SYGVKD. The CDR3 region is CATLTGKGSPLHF.

The chain carries TRBV4-3 and TRBJ2-1; no DNA is available, so the TRBD2 call from TCRdb remains unchecked. CDR1 is LGHNA, CDR2 YSLEER, per germline. The CDR3 spans 15 residues. The CDR3 sequence is CASSQGNSGRNEQFF.

The genes are TRBV5-5 and TRBJ2-1; with no DNA, the TCRdb D assignment of TRBD2 cannot be verified. Germline V gives CDR1 SGHKS, CDR2 YYEKEE (reference sequence). The CDR3 extends over 17 amino acids. CDR3 in amino acids: CASSLGTSGLSYNEQFF.

The gene calls are TRBV7-3 and TRBJ2-3; as DNA is missing, the TRBD2 call by TCRdb cannot be tested. CDR1 and CDR2 (germline): SGHTA, FQGTGA. CDR3 length: 13 amino acids. The CDR3 loop reads CASSTLPGDTQYF.

The V and J genes are TRBV5-1 and TRBJ2-2. CDR3 size: 15 residues. The germline V gene encodes CDR1 SGHRS and CDR2 YFSETQ. CDR3 protein: CASSLGRSFTGELFF. The variable domain in full, completed from reference TRBV5-1 and TRBJ2-2, reads KAGVTQTPRYLIKTRGQQVTLSCSPISGHRSVSWYQQTPGQGLQFLFEYFSETQRNKGNFPGRFSGRQFSNSRSEMNVSTLELGDSALYLCASSLGRSFTGELFFGEGSRLTVL.

The chain carries TRBV28 and TRBJ2-3; TCRdb's assignment of TRBD2 cannot be checked, as there is no DNA. The CDR3 length is 17 residues. Germline V CDR1 and CDR2: MDHEN, SYDVKM. CDR3 region: CASRWTSGKGSTDTQYF.

J is TRBJ1-3 and V is TRBV12-3 or TRBV12-4; TCRdb calls TRBD1, which cannot be checked without DNA. CDR3 length equals 15 residues. The CDR3 is CASRGEGGWGNTIYF.

The chain joins TRBV20-1 to TRBJ1-4; TCRdb names TRBD1, which stays unverified in the absence of DNA. This CDR3 spans 14 amino acids. Germline CDR1 DFQATT, CDR2 SNEGSKA (reference sequence). The CDR3 sequence is CSAIPQGANEKLFF.

The chain combines TRBV29-1 with TRBJ2-3; without DNA, the TCRdb call of TRBD2 cannot be checked. There are 15 residues in the CDR3. Germline V lookup: CDR1 SQVTM, CDR2 ANQGSEA. The CDR3 loop is CSVKEDFVLTDTQYF.

This chain uses TRBV5-4 with TRBJ1-2. The CDR3 has 14 residues. In germline, CDR1 is SGHNT, CDR2 YYREEE (reference sequence). CDR3 sequence reads: CASSKGGDVGGYTF.

The rearrangement uses TRBV10-3 and TRBJ1-1; TCRdb selects TRBD1, and the lack of DNA leaves this call unchecked. This CDR3 is built from 13 residues. From germline, CDR1 is ENHRY and CDR2 SYGVKD. The CDR3 is CAISESEGTEAFF.

CDR3 region: CASSQRPRLQTTNEKLFF. The gene calls are TRBV5-1 and TRBJ1-4. Germline-derived CDR1 and CDR2 are SGHRS and YFSETQ. This CDR3 contains 18 residues.

This chain uses TRBV19 with TRBJ2-1; there is no DNA to check the TCRdb D call of TRBD2. Germline CDR1 is LNHDA and CDR2 is SQIVND (reference sequence). The CDR3 runs 15 residues. The CDR3 sequence is CASSGSGSLNDEQFF.

The chain is built from TRBV20-1 and TRBJ2-3; absent DNA, TCRdb's TRBD1 call cannot be checked. The CDR3 loop spans 15 amino acids. Per the germline V gene, CDR1 is DFQATT and CDR2 is SNEGSKA (reference sequence). CDR3: CSASGGRNPRDTQYF.

The CDR3 sequence: CASRGSGGTQYF. This chain connects TRBV27 to TRBJ2-3. CDR3 length equals 12 residues. The germline CDR1 and CDR2 sequences are MNHEY and SMNVEV (reference sequence).

This chain uses TRBV7-8 with TRBJ2-1; TCRdb's assignment of TRBD2 cannot be checked, as there is no DNA. The CDR3 contains 16 residues. The germline V gene has CDR1 SGHVS and CDR2 FQNEAQ. CDR3 residues: CASSSRLAGPNNEQFF. Combining the CDR3 with reference TRBV7-8 and TRBJ2-1 gives the whole variable domain GAGVSQSPRYKVAKRGQDVALRCDPISGHVSLFWYQQALGQGPEFLTYFQNEAQLDKSGLPSDRFFAERPEGSVSTLKIQRTQQEDSAVYLCASSSRLAGPNNEQFFGPGTRLTVL.

The chain combines TRBV5-5 with TRBJ1-1. CDR3 length equals 13 residues. Germline CDR1 is SGHKS and CDR2 is YYEKEE (reference sequence). CDR3 protein: CASSLGFGTEAFF.

The J gene is TRBJ2-7, the V gene TRBV7-2; TCRdb designates TRBD1, a call that cannot be tested without DNA. Germline loops: CDR1 SGHTA, CDR2 FQGNSA. The CDR3 length is 15 residues. The CDR3 here is CASSLQGALWHEQYF. The full variable domain, with the rest looked up from reference TRBV7-2 and TRBJ2-7, is GAGVSQSPSNKVTEKGKDVELRCDPISGHTALYWYRQSLGQGLEFLIYFQGNSAPDKSGLPSDRFSAERTGGSVSTLTIQRTQQEDSAVYLCASSLQGALWHEQYFGPGTRLTVT.

The rearrangement links TRBV5-4 to TRBJ1-1; as DNA is missing, the TRBD1 call by TCRdb cannot be tested. The CDR3 runs to 15 residues. Germline CDR1 SGHNT, CDR2 YYREEE (reference sequence). The CDR3 loop reads CASSFFTGKNTEAFF.

V gene TRBV20-1 combines with J gene TRBJ2-7. The germline CDR1 and CDR2 sequences are DFQATT and SNEGSKA (reference sequence). The CDR3 length is 16 residues. The CDR3 sequence: CSAREVIGKSSYEQYF.

The chain is built from TRBV27 and TRBJ2-1; the D call of TRBD1 rests on TCRdb alone, since no DNA is present to check it. The CDR3 has 13 amino acids. Per the germline V gene, CDR1 is MNHEY and CDR2 is SMNVEV (reference sequence). The chain's CDR3 is CASSLRDRGEQFF.

J is TRBJ2-7 and V is TRBV20-1. Germline V gene data show CDR1 as DFQATT and CDR2 as SNEGSKA (reference sequence). The CDR3 runs 12 residues. CDR3 loop: CSALDSFYEQYF.